A single sample gave rise to the 9 T cell receptor beta chains below, sequenced in a study of T-cell memory formation after mild COVID-19. TCRdb used MiXCR to reprocess the 5' RACE reads, holding one entry per CDR3 protein. Here the sample spans tens of thousands of distinct CDR3 sequences, 7.3% being singletons. The specimen sequenced was PBMCs or a T cell subset sorted from them (not recorded which). These receptors came from a man between 18 and 29 years old who had mild COVID-19 (a few samples of this study predate the infection). Cell type and time point are not known.

The chain uses TRBV20-1 and TRBJ1-2; 10 bases align to TRBD1. The CDR3 has 15 residues. Germline V lookup: CDR1 DFQATT, CDR2 SNEGSKA (reference sequence). Trimming cost V 3 bases and J 2 bases; bases outside gene matches: 6. This CDR3 is CSASGKDRGNYGYTF. CDR3 nucleotides: TGCAGTGCTAGTGGCAAGGACAGGGGGAACTATGGCTACACCTTC.

This chain connects TRBV20-1 to TRBJ1-1; D possibly corresponds to TRBD1 (6 bases). The CDR3 loop spans 13 amino acids. CDR1 DFQATT and CDR2 SNEGSKA come from the germline V gene (reference sequence). Between the trimmed V and J ends, which lost 1 base and 3 bases, there was a span of 9 bases. The CDR3 here is CSARGRGDTEAFF. The CDR3 DNA sequence: TGCAGTGCTAGAGGCAGGGGCGACACTGAAGCTTTCTTT.

This clonotype was recorded a few times. The chain employs TRBV5-1 and TRBJ1-1; perhaps TRBD1 as D (6 bases). The CDR3 is 16 amino acids. The V end was cut by 4 bases, the J end by 0 bases, with 16 bases between. The V gene's germline CDR1 is SGHRS and CDR2 YFSETQ. The CDR3 bases are TGCGCCAGCAGCCTATCCGTCACAGGGTTGAACACTGAAGCTTTCTTT. Translated, it gives CASSLSVTGLNTEAFF.

This clonotype was recorded at least ten times. The chain recombines TRBV5-1 with TRBJ2-3, with D unclear. The germline V gene has CDR1 SGHRS and CDR2 YFSETQ. V was trimmed by 2 bases and J by 2 bases, leaving 9 bases between them. The CDR3 has 14 amino acids. For the CDR3, the DNA is TGCGCCAGCAGCTTTGACGGACCCACAGATACGCAGTATTTT. Encoded protein: CASSFDGPTDTQYF. The entire variable domain, with the rest obtained from reference TRBV5-1 and TRBJ2-3, is as follows: KAGVTQTPRYLIKTRGQQVTLSCSPISGHRSVSWYQQTPGQGLQFLFEYFSETQRNKGNFPGRFSGRQFSNSRSEMNVSTLELGDSALYLCASSFDGPTDTQYFGPGTRLTVL.

This clonotype was observed a handful of times. The chain has TRBV12-3 or TRBV12-4 and TRBJ2-2; no clear D gene. With 6 bases removed from V and 6 bases from J, the gap between germline ends came to 14 bases. The CDR3 sequence is 14 residues long. The CDR3 bases are TGTGCCAGCAGCCACCGCAACCGCCCCGGGGAGCTGTTTTTT. It yields the protein CASSHRNRPGELFF.

This chain uses TRBV7-9 with TRBJ1-2; the match to TRBD1 covers 8 bases. The CDR3 covers 14 residues. V dropped 4 bases and J dropped 5; count of bases not matched to a gene: 6. CDR1 and CDR2 (germline): SEHNR, FQNEAQ (reference sequence). The CDR3 DNA is TGTGCCAGCAGCTCCGGGACAGGACAGTATGGCTACACCTTC. Its protein is CASSSGTGQYGYTF.

This clonotype is deemed medium-sized. The chain employs TRBV7-9 and TRBJ1-1; D unresolved. V lost 3 bases and J lost 3, with 8 bases in between. The CDR3 is 13 amino acids. Germline CDR1 and CDR2: SEHNR and FQNEAQ (reference sequence). For the CDR3, the DNA is TGTGCCAGCAGCTTCGGCCAGTACACTGAAGCTTTCTTT. Translated, it gives CASSFGQYTEAFF.

The rearrangement joins TRBV29-1 to TRBJ2-3; D unclear. CDR1 SQVTM and CDR2 ANQGSEA come from the germline V gene. Trimming stripped 3 bases from V and 3 bases from J, with 4 bases between. CDR3 size: 11 residues. This chain's CDR3 is CSVDSTDTQYF. The CDR3 DNA is TGCAGCGTTGACTCTACAGATACGCAGTATTTT.

The chain uses TRBV7-3 and TRBJ1-2, with 10 bases aligning to TRBD1. The CDR3 contains 15 residues. Per the germline V gene, CDR1 is SGHTA and CDR2 is FQGTGA. Unmatched junction bases numbered 9, after V lost 2 bases and J lost 9 bases. CDR3 coding DNA: TGTGCCAGCAGCTTAGCCCCGGGACAGGGGAAAAGCTACACCTTC. Translating it yields CASSLAPGQGKSYTF.